Following are 30 T cell receptor beta chains from one sample sequenced in a study of stem cell transplantation in POMP-related autoinflammatory disease (dated by TCRdb to the early 2020s). General conclusions and limits of the study: Across all analyzed T-cell subsets, PRAID patients tended toward lower TRB diversity and higher clonality. The number of unique TRB V-J gene pairings was restricted in PRAID patients.

Antigen specificity for these receptors is unknown. Receptor libraries were prepared by the immunoSEQ multiplex PCR assay. The immuneACCESS repertoire file appears here via TCRdb, limited to in-frame rearrangements. These files lack a portion of the clones; in checked studies, under half of the deficit traces to unresolved V genes, and the cause of the others is not known. The sample has thousands of clones on record, approximately 90% of them singletons. The ten largest account for 2.5% to 3% of the sample. The sample's time point label is to be understood as: before hematopoietic stem cell transplant. The sample in question was CD8+ T cells from PBMCs, obtained before stem cell transplantation. The receptors originated from a human donor with POMP-related autoinflammation and immune dysregulation (PRAID).

Here the CDR3 reads CASSVAYGTSGRETQYF. CDR3 nucleotide sequence: TGTGCCAGCAGCGTAGCTTATGGGACTAGCGGGAGAGAGACCCAGTACTTC. This chain uses TRBV9 with TRBJ2-5; 14 nucleotides agree with TRBD2. The CDR3 contains 17 residues. The V segment lost 0 bases and the J segment 4 bases; nucleotides outside the gene matches: 5. Germline-derived CDR1 and CDR2 are SGDLS and YYNGEE. The variable domain in full, with the rest retrieved from reference TRBV9 and TRBJ2-5, is DSGVTQTPKHLITATGQRVTLRCSPRSGDLSVYWYQQSLDQGLQFLIQYYNGEERAKGNILERFSAQQFPDLHSELNLSSLELGDSALYFCASSVAYGTSGRETQYFGPGTRLLVL.

This clone was seen a single time. This rearrangement joins TRBV4-1 to TRBJ2-7; a possible D gene is TRBD1 (5 bases). CDR1 is MGHRA and CDR2 is YSYEKL in the germline V gene. The CDR3 consists of 17 residues. V dropped 0 bases and J dropped 1 base, with 16 bases sitting between them. The DNA for the CDR3 is TGCGCCAGCAGCCAAGATCCAGGGTTCCAAAATTCCTACGAGCAGTACTTC. It codes for CASSQDPGFQNSYEQYF.

The V call is TRBV27, the J call TRBJ1-5; TRBD1 matches 11 bases. There are 14 residues in the CDR3. Germline V gene sequence: CDR1 MNHEY, CDR2 SMNVEV (reference sequence). The V gene end was trimmed by 7 bases and the J gene end by 6 bases; junction bases not matched to a gene: 5. CDR3 protein: CASKDRGPSQPQHF. DNA for the CDR3: TGTGCCAGCAAGGACAGGGGGCCTAGTCAGCCCCAGCATTTT.

V and J are TRBV10-1 and TRBJ1-2; no firm D call. The CDR3 is 12 residues long. Germline CDR1 and CDR2: WNHNN and SYGVQD (reference sequence). The V end was cut by 5 bases, the J end by 1 base, with 5 bases between. CDR3 protein: CASSIDNYGYTF. For the CDR3, the DNA is TGCGCCAGCAGTATAGATAACTATGGCTACACCTTC.

This clone was seen a single time. The gene calls are TRBV27 and TRBJ2-3; the D is unclear. With 2 bases removed from V and 4 bases from J, the gap between germline ends came to 7 bases. CDR3 size: 13 residues. Germline CDR1 is MNHEY and CDR2 is SMNVEV (reference sequence). CDR3 residues: CASSLRSSDTQYF. Written as DNA, the CDR3 is TGTGCCAGCAGTTTACGTTCCTCAGATACGCAGTATTTT.

This chain uses TRBV9 with TRBJ2-5; no clear D. The CDR3 contains 15 residues. Trimming removed 0 bases from V and 2 bases from J, with 11 bases in between. Germline CDR1 is SGDLS and CDR2 is YYNGEE. Here the CDR3 DNA reads TGTGCCAGCAGCGTAGAGGGCTTACAACAAGAGACCCAGTACTTC. Amino acids: CASSVEGLQQETQYF.

J is TRBJ2-6 and V is TRBV23-1; unclear D gene. TRBV23-1 is annotated as an ORF whose role is uncertain. The ends were cut back, 5 bases at V and 5 bases at J, with 22 bases in the middle. This CDR3 is 18 amino acids long. The CDR3 nucleotides read TGCGCCAGCAGTGGAATGCATACGCAACAAAGTCGGGCCAACGTCCTGACTTTC. It encodes CASSGMHTQQSRANVLTF.

The chain is built from TRBV20-1 and TRBJ2-7; D is undetermined. The CDR3 consists of 10 residues. The V and J ends lost 6 bases and 3 bases respectively, with 6 bases between them. Germline-derived CDR1 and CDR2 are DFQATT and SNEGSKA (reference sequence). The CDR3 loop reads CSAIDYEQYF. DNA of the CDR3: TGCAGTGCAATAGACTACGAGCAGTACTTC.

The chain links TRBV5-1 to TRBJ2-1; D is perhaps TRBD2 (5 bases). Germline lookup yields CDR1 SGHRS and CDR2 YFSETQ. V was pared by 0 bases and J by 6 bases, with 13 bases between. The length of the CDR3 is 15 residues. The CDR3 nucleotides read TGCGCCAGCAGCTTGGAACTAGGGCGCAGCAATGAGCAGTTCTTC. As protein: CASSLELGRSNEQFF.

V gene TRBV2 combines with J gene TRBJ2-5; perhaps TRBD2 as D (6 bases). CDR1 SNHLY and CDR2 FYNNEI come from the germline V gene. The CDR3 is made up of 14 amino acids. V shed 3 bases and J shed 4 bases, with 12 bases lying between them. The CDR3, as DNA: TGTGCCAGCAGTGACATTGGGGGGAGAGAGACCCAGTACTTC. This encodes CASSDIGGRETQYF.

The chain employs TRBV9 and TRBJ2-3; 9 nucleotides match TRBD2. The CDR3 is 16 residues long. Trimming at V came to 3 bases and at J to 1 base, leaving 6 bases not matched to a gene. The germline V gene encodes CDR1 SGDLS and CDR2 YYNGEE. CDR3 region: CASSALAGDGTDTQYF. The DNA for the CDR3 is TGTGCCAGCAGCGCATTAGCGGGAGACGGCACAGATACGCAGTATTTT.

V is TRBV9 and J is TRBJ2-2; D not resolved. Germline CDR1 reads SGDLS; CDR2 reads YYNGEE. V was cut by 0 bases and J by 6 bases, with 3 bases left in between. The CDR3 contains 12 residues. The CDR3 coding sequence is TGTGCCAGCAGCGTAGATCCCGGGGAGCTGTTTTTT. This sequence encodes CASSVDPGELFF.

This clone was seen a single time. V and J are TRBV5-5 and TRBJ1-3; D gene uncertain. The ends were cut back, 0 bases at V and 7 bases at J, with 14 bases in the middle. CDR1 is SGHKS and CDR2 is YYEKEE in the germline V gene (reference sequence). CDR3 length: 15 residues. The CDR3 is CASSLEGSLGNTIYF. CDR3 sequence (DNA): TGTGCCAGCAGCTTGGAAGGCAGCCTGGGGAACACCATATATTTT.

CDR3 sequence: CASSQGPGSGANVLTF. The CDR3 bases are TGCGCCAGCAGCCAAGGTCCAGGGTCTGGGGCCAACGTCCTGACTTTC. The chain carries TRBV4-1 and TRBJ2-6, with a possible D match to TRBD1 (5 bases). The V and J ends lost 1 base and 1 base respectively, with 8 bases between them. This CDR3 is built from 16 residues. Per germline, CDR1 MGHRA and CDR2 YSYEKL.

This clone has a handful of counts. V usage is TRBV7-3 and J usage is TRBJ1-1; D is ambiguous. In germline, CDR1 is SGHTA, CDR2 FQGTGA. CDR3 length: 13 residues. The germline V and J ends were trimmed by 3 bases and 2 bases, with 7 bases remaining between them. The CDR3 spells CASSFLPNTEAFF. The CDR3 bases are TGTGCCAGCAGCTTCTTACCCAACACTGAAGCTTTCTTT.

J is TRBJ2-7 and V is TRBV5-5; D perhaps matches TRBD2 (5 bases). This CDR3 comprises 15 residues. The germline V and J ends were trimmed by 1 base and 1 base, with 12 bases remaining between them. Per germline, CDR1 SGHKS and CDR2 YYEKEE (reference sequence). The CDR3 sequence is CASSLLPAGSYEQYF. The CDR3 nucleotides read TGTGCCAGCAGCTTGCTCCCTGCGGGTTCCTACGAGCAGTACTTC.

The chain joins TRBV27 to TRBJ1-5, with D tentatively TRBD1 (5 bases). Between the trimmed V and J ends, which lost 5 bases and 7 bases, there was a span of 21 bases. This CDR3 is 16 amino acids long. In germline, CDR1 is MNHEY, CDR2 SMNVEV (reference sequence). DNA of the CDR3: TGTGCCAGCAGTCTCGCGGCTCAACTTGGGGGGCAGCCCCAGCATTTT. Translation: CASSLAAQLGGQPQHF.

This chain connects TRBV7-8 to TRBJ2-1, with D perhaps matching TRBD2 (6 bases). Deletions cut 1 base from V and 8 bases from J, with 9 bases between. Germline CDR1 reads SGHVS; CDR2 reads FQNEAQ. The CDR3 sequence is 13 residues long. CDR3 sequence reads: CASSLGGVDEQFF. The CDR3, as DNA: TGTGCCAGCAGCTTAGGGGGGGTCGATGAGCAGTTCTTC.

This clone is a singleton in its sample. The chain carries TRBV20-1 and TRBJ2-1; unclear D gene. V was cut by 5 bases and J by 4 bases, with 6 bases left in between. This CDR3 has 11 amino acids. CDR1 and CDR2 from the germline V gene are DFQATT and SNEGSKA (reference sequence). CDR3 protein: CSALLYNEQFF. CDR3 coding DNA: TGCAGTGCTCTACTTTACAATGAGCAGTTCTTC.

The chain carries TRBV9 and TRBJ2-3; the match to TRBD2 covers 8 bases. The CDR3 sequence is 14 residues long. CDR1 SGDLS and CDR2 YYNGEE come from the germline V gene. The ends lost 3 bases at V and 6 bases at J; junction bases unmatched: 6. The DNA for the CDR3 is TGTGCCAGCAGCGCGGGGGGGGCTGCGGATACGCAGTATTTT. Translated, it gives CASSAGGAADTQYF.

The rearrangement joins TRBV27 to TRBJ2-4; D may be TRBD1 (6 bases). Trimming shortened V by 8 bases and J by 5 bases, and 13 bases separated the two germline ends. The germline V gene has CDR1 MNHEY and CDR2 SMNVEV (reference sequence). This CDR3 contains 13 residues. CDR3 protein: CASSQGGQNIQYF. The CDR3 coding sequence is TGTGCCAGCTCACAGGGCGGGCAAAACATTCAGTACTTC.

The chain recombines TRBV9 with TRBJ2-3, with 7 bases lining up with TRBD1. J gave up 6 bases and V 0 bases, and 4 bases lay outside the gene matches. Germline V gene lookup returns CDR1 SGDLS and CDR2 YYNGEE. The CDR3 sequence is 14 residues long. The chain's CDR3 is CASSVETGYDTQYF. The CDR3, as DNA: TGTGCCAGCAGCGTAGAGACAGGGTACGATACGCAGTATTTT. The full variable domain, in which reference TRBV9 and TRBJ2-3 provide the parts outside the CDR3, is DSGVTQTPKHLITATGQRVTLRCSPRSGDLSVYWYQQSLDQGLQFLIQYYNGEERAKGNILERFSAQQFPDLHSELNLSSLELGDSALYFCASSVETGYDTQYFGPGTRLTVL.

The V and J genes are TRBV28 and TRBJ2-3; 8 nucleotides match TRBD1. CDR1 is MDHEN and CDR2 is SYDVKM in the germline V gene. V gave up 4 bases and J gave up 0 bases; unmatched junction bases: 0. The CDR3 consists of 14 residues. CDR3 DNA sequence: TGTGCCAGCAGTTGGACAGGGAGCACAGATACGCAGTATTTT. Protein sequence: CASSWTGSTDTQYF.

This chain links TRBV13 with TRBJ1-1; 11 bases align to TRBD1. CDR3 length equals 12 residues. With 8 bases clipped from V and 6 bases from J, the junction kept 2 bases outside the gene matches. The germline CDR1 and CDR2 sequences are PRHDT and FYEKMQ (reference sequence). CDR3 DNA sequence: TGTGCCAGCGGGGACAGGGGGGCTGAAGCTTTCTTT. This translates into CASGDRGAEAFF.

This clone was picked up a small number of times. The chain employs TRBV7-9 and TRBJ2-7; a possible D gene is TRBD2 (5 bases). The CDR3 consists of 14 residues. Trimming cost V 5 bases and J 0 bases, with 11 bases left between them. CDR1 SEHNR and CDR2 FQNEAQ come from the germline V gene (reference sequence). CDR3 nucleotide sequence: TGTGCCAGCAGCCCGGACTCCGACTCCTACGAGCAGTACTTC. Protein: CASSPDSDSYEQYF.

The chain couples TRBV27 to TRBJ2-7, with D perhaps TRBD1 (5 bases). The CDR3 is 15 amino acids. V was shortened by 3 bases and J by 2 bases, with 14 bases between the two germline ends. Germline assignment: CDR1 MNHEY and CDR2 SMNVEV (reference sequence). The CDR3 here is CASSLNPGLPYEQYF. The CDR3 nucleotides are TGTGCCAGCAGTTTGAACCCAGGGCTTCCCTACGAGCAGTACTTC.

The chain recombines TRBV5-1 with TRBJ2-3; the D gene could be TRBD1 or TRBD2 (6 bases each). This CDR3 is built from 16 residues. V gave up 0 bases and J gave up 0 bases, with 11 bases separating them. In germline, CDR1 is SGHRS, CDR2 YFSETQ. CDR3 residues: CASSLAGAHSTDTQYF. The CDR3 coding sequence is TGCGCCAGCAGCTTGGCGGGGGCGCATAGCACAGATACGCAGTATTTT.

The genes are TRBV6-6 and TRBJ2-2; a possible D gene is TRBD1 (6 bases). The CDR3 is made up of 15 amino acids. Per the germline V gene, CDR1 is MNHNY and CDR2 is SVGAGI (reference sequence). Trimming left V 0 bases short and J 5 bases short, with 10 bases between. As DNA, the CDR3 is TGTGCCAGCAGTTACTCTCCACAGGGAACCGGGGAGCTGTTTTTT. Protein product: CASSYSPQGTGELFF.

In nucleotides, the CDR3 is TGTGCCAGCAGCTTAGGCCCCGGACAGGCGAACTATGGCTACACCTTC. Amino acids: CASSLGPGQANYGYTF. The chain is built from TRBV13 and TRBJ1-2; TRBD1 matches 7 bases. CDR1 PRHDT and CDR2 FYEKMQ come from the germline V gene (reference sequence). The CDR3 covers 16 residues. The V segment lost 0 bases and the J segment 2 bases; nucleotides outside the gene matches: 6.

V and J are TRBV5-4 and TRBJ2-5; 7 positions agree with TRBD2. Germline V lookup: CDR1 SGHNT, CDR2 YYREEE (reference sequence). The CDR3 runs to 13 residues. With 4 bases clipped from V and 3 bases from J, the junction kept 3 bases outside the gene matches. For the CDR3, the DNA is TGTGCCAGCAGCGGTCTAGCGGAAGAGACCCAGTACTTC. Residues: CASSGLAEETQYF.